This T cell receptor beta chain was sequenced in a study of cytomegalovirus exposure and HLA in healthy donors. Profiling relied on immunoSEQ multiplex PCR, and the TCRdb table lists in-frame clones only, not all of them. The data show some 170,000 clones, approximately 89% seen once. The CDR3 has 13 amino acids. Germline V lookup: CDR1 MDHEN, CDR2 SYDVKM. Trimming pared 3 bases from V and 2 bases from J, leaving 8 bases between. The chain carries TRBV28 and TRBJ2-7; D might be TRBD1 (5 bases). Sequences were obtained from PBMCs. This sequence was found in a young man in good health and CMV-seropositive. As DNA, the CDR3 is TGTGCCAGCAGTTTCGAGACAGCCTACGAGCAGTACTTC. Its translation is CASSFETAYEQYF.